The present T cell receptor (beta chain) was sequenced within a study of blood T cell repertoires in COVID-19. The overall study: Researchers got acute and convalescent COVID-19 samples from the United States, Italy and Spain. T cells, B-cell-depleted T cells, or PBMCs provided the cDNA or gDNA that served as material.

How the authors handled the data: Reference gene primer amplification gave nucleated cell count estimates. TCRdb keeps only in-frame clones here, not all; method: immunoSEQ multiplex PCR. That table supplies the V and J calls and clone size; D and trimming were determined from the DNA. The sample lists tens of thousands of clones, roughly 80% seen once, with around a fifth in the top ten. Germline V CDR1 and CDR2: MNHEY, SMNVEV (reference sequence). J gave up 3 bases and V 5 bases, and 10 bases lay outside the gene matches. This CDR3 is built from 15 residues. This clonotype originated in a human donor in a cohort sampled during active COVID-19. Sequencing was performed on peripheral blood. The V and J genes are TRBV27 and TRBJ2-7, with 7 positions matching TRBD2. The CDR3 bases are TGTGCCAGCAGTGCAAAGCGGGATCTCGGCTACGAGCAGTACTTC. It is translated as CASSAKRDLGYEQYF.